The following is a TCR beta chain sequence with its context. Germline CDR1 SGHRS, CDR2 YFSETQ. The CDR3 is made up of 15 amino acids. V shed 3 bases and J 5 bases; nucleotides not matched to a gene: 6. Stated treatment: over 15 received Ad26.COV2.S at low or high dose, single or two shots; several received placebo; per-sample allocation not given. After the first vaccine or placebo injection, samples were drawn on day 63. The donor's status was that of an adult aged 18-55 years in Boston. These data originate in a study of Ad26.COV2.S vaccination and SARS-CoV-2 variants. Clones were read by immunoSEQ multiplex PCR, and TCRdb kept only the in-frame ones, dropping some. Counted here are around 340,000 clones, more than 85% occurring once; the ten biggest clones make up about 4.6%.

V is TRBV5-1 and J is TRBJ1-2; TRBD1 agrees at 11 bases. The origin of this receptor is a person aged 18-60 years who received the Ad26.COV2.S COVID-19 vaccine or a placebo. The sequenced sample was peripheral blood, obtained in a trial of Ad26.COV2.S vaccine versus placebo. The CDR3 sequence is CASSSGTGGLYGYTF. The CDR3 DNA follows: TGCGCCAGCAGCTCCGGGACAGGGGGGTTATATGGCTACACCTTC.